The next 3 T cell receptor beta chains were all read from a single sample in a study of regulatory T cells in long-lasting Graves disease. As for time point: persistent/refractory GD, antithyroid drugs over 5 years with positive TRAb. RNA isolated from PBMCs was used to make the TCR library. Combining iRepertoire HTBI primers with Arm-PCR of CDR3 regions, the authors built TCR beta libraries. MiXCR was run by TCRdb on the multiplex PCR reads, yielding one entry per CDR3 protein. In the table there are over 250,000 distinct CDR3 sequences, 20% to 25% of which are singletons. The sample consisted of peripheral blood mononuclear cells (PBMCs), taken when the disease was refractory, from a patient treated with antithyroid drugs. The source is a female donor with Graves disease.

This clonotype was counted at least ten times. The V call is TRBV6-2 or TRBV6-3, the J call TRBJ2-7, with 10 nucleotides matching TRBD1. CDR3 length: 20 amino acids. Germline V gives CDR1 MNHEY, CDR2 SVGEGT. V lost 2 bases to trimming and J lost 3 bases; unmatched junction nucleotides: 19. The CDR3 protein is CASSYTDRGTRLKTFYEQYF. CDR3 nucleotides: TGTGCCAGCAGTTACACGGACAGGGGGACGAGATTGAAGACATTCTACGAGCAGTACTTC.

The chain employs TRBV7-2 and TRBJ1-3; no clear D. V lost 3 bases to trimming and J lost 0 bases, with 9 bases between them. CDR1 and CDR2 (germline): SGHTA, FQGNSA. CDR3 length equals 15 residues. This chain's CDR3 is CASSFLGLSGNTIYF. The CDR3 nucleotides are TGTGCCAGCAGCTTCCTAGGTCTCTCTGGAAACACCATATATTTT.

V usage is TRBV9 and J usage is TRBJ2-7; perhaps TRBD2 as D (6 bases). The CDR3 has 15 residues. The V end lost 0 bases, the J end lost 0 bases, and 10 bases lay between the germline ends. Per germline, CDR1 SGDLS and CDR2 YYNGEE. The CDR3 bases are TGTGCCAGCAGCGTAGAGGGACTGGGCTCCTACGAGCAGTACTTC. Translating gives CASSVEGLGSYEQYF.